This T cell receptor beta chain stems from a study of tissue T cells after allogeneic stem cell transplantation. Overall study: Several lines of graft-versus-host disease therapy were given to all patients, all with gastrointestinal involvement.

Only in-frame clones appear in the TCRdb table, and some are missing; sequencing was by immunoSEQ multiplex PCR. The table has about 26,000 clones, about 90% seen once; the top ten hold roughly 2%. The CDR3 covers 13 residues. Trimming removed 3 bases at V and 4 bases at J, with 8 bases between. The germline CDR1 and CDR2 sequences are MNHEY and SMNVEV (reference sequence). V gene TRBV27 combines with J gene TRBJ2-3; D possibly corresponds to TRBD1 (6 bases). The TCR was taken from a male donor at least 60 years old who later had graft-versus-host disease after an allogeneic stem cell transplant. The input for sequencing was blood, taken before transplantation. The DNA for the CDR3 is TGTGCCAGCAGTTTGACAGGTCCAGATACGCAGTATTTT. It yields the protein CASSLTGPDTQYF.